Below are 24 T cell receptor beta chains sequenced from a single sample in a study of Graves' ophthalmopathy and Graves' hyperthyroidism. Using RNA transcripts, the TCR beta CDR3 regions were amplified. Investigators did first-round RT-PCR with HTBI primers, then second-round multiplex PCR. One entry per CDR3 protein results from TCRdb running MiXCR on the multiplex PCR reads. The table shows nearly 400,000 distinct CDR3 sequences, with approximately 20% occurring only once. The sample comprised peripheral blood. The receptors were gathered from a woman aged 18-29 years with Graves' ophthalmopathy.

In its sample, this clonotype was seen many times. This rearrangement joins TRBV28 to TRBJ2-7, with 10 bases matching TRBD2. Germline V gene sequence: CDR1 MDHEN, CDR2 SYDVKM. V lost 4 bases and J lost 3; bases outside the gene matches: 6. The CDR3 runs 15 residues. CDR3 DNA sequence: TGTGCCAGCAGTTCGCCTAGCGGGGGAGTCTACGAGCAGTACTTC. Translated, it gives CASSSPSGGVYEQYF.

This clonotype was seen a handful of times. The chain links TRBV7-2 to TRBJ2-7; D possibly uses TRBD1 or TRBD2 (5 bases each). The CDR3 extends over 13 amino acids. The germline gives CDR1 SGHTA, CDR2 FQGNSA. Trimming shortened V by 5 bases and J by 5 bases, and 13 bases separated the two germline ends. Written as DNA, the CDR3 is TGTGCCAGCAGCCTCACCGGGACCCACGAGCAGTACTTC. Amino acid sequence: CASSLTGTHEQYF.

This clonotype was seen many times. The V gene is TRBV6-2 or TRBV6-3, the J gene TRBJ1-5, with TRBD1 matching over 10 bases. V dropped 7 bases and J dropped 6; count of bases not matched to a gene: 9. Germline-derived CDR1 and CDR2 are MNHEY and SVGEGT. This CDR3 comprises 15 residues. CDR3 nucleotide sequence: TGTGCCAGCACCCTAGGAGGACAGGGGGGTCAGCCCCAGCATTTT. Its protein is CASTLGGQGGQPQHF.

V and J are TRBV7-8 and TRBJ2-5; 10 bases match TRBD2. V was clipped by 2 bases and J by 6 bases; unmatched bases: 9. The CDR3 runs to 16 residues. Germline V gene sequence: CDR1 SGHVS, CDR2 FQNEAQ. Written as DNA, the CDR3 is TGTGCCAGCAGCTTACGGTCGGCTAGCGGGAGAAAGACCCAGTACTTC. This translates into CASSLRSASGRKTQYF.

This clonotype was seen many times. V gene TRBV6-4 combines with J gene TRBJ2-2, with D unresolved. V gave up 2 bases and J gave up 6 bases, with 10 bases separating them. The V gene's germline CDR1 is MRHNA and CDR2 SNTAGT. The CDR3 has 14 residues. DNA of the CDR3: TGTGCCAGCAGTGACCACGGGCCCCCCGGGGAGCTGTTTTTT. Translation gives CASSDHGPPGELFF.

This clonotype was counted at least ten times. V usage is TRBV29-1 and J usage is TRBJ2-7, with 9 bases lining up with TRBD2. There are 16 residues in the CDR3. The ends lost 4 bases at V and 1 base at J; junction bases unmatched: 11. Looked up from germline, CDR1 is SQVTM and CDR2 is ANQGSEA. CDR3 DNA sequence: TGCAGCGTTGGGGAGGGTAGCGGGAGTCGGTCCTACGAGCAGTACTTC. Residues: CSVGEGSGSRSYEQYF.

The rearrangement joins TRBV6-2 or TRBV6-3 to TRBJ1-1, with 7 bases identical to TRBD1. This CDR3 is 14 amino acids long. Germline V gene data show CDR1 as MNHEY and CDR2 as SVGEGT. V lost 2 bases and J lost 7; bases outside the gene matches: 7. The CDR3 loop reads CASSYGGTANEAFF. CDR3 bases: TGTGCCAGCAGTTACGGGGGGACAGCCAATGAAGCTTTCTTT.

This clonotype has more than one count but fewer than ten. The CDR3 region has the DNA TGTGCCAGCAGCCCGCGGGGACCCCGGGAGCCGGAGCGGCAGACCCAGTACTTC. As protein: CASSPRGPREPERQTQYF. The chain combines TRBV7-3 with TRBJ2-5; D might be TRBD2 (6 bases). V lost 5 bases to trimming and J lost 6 bases, with 28 bases between them. Per the germline V gene, CDR1 is SGHTA and CDR2 is FQGTGA. There are 18 residues in the CDR3. The full variable domain, with the rest looked up from reference TRBV7-3 and TRBJ2-5, is GAGVSQTPSNKVTEKGKYVELRCDPISGHTALYWYRQSLGQGPEFLIYFQGTGAADDSGLPNDRFFAVRPEGSVSTLKIQRTERGDSAVYLCASSPRGPREPERQTQYFGPGTRLLVL.

At least ten counts were recorded for this clonotype. The chain joins TRBV7-2 to TRBJ2-7, with D unclear. This CDR3 comprises 14 residues. Germline V CDR1 and CDR2: SGHTA, FQGNSA. Trimming removed 0 bases from V and 0 bases from J, with 6 bases in between. The CDR3 loop is CASSLARPSYEQYF. The CDR3 nucleotides are TGTGCCAGCAGCTTAGCCCGTCCCTCCTACGAGCAGTACTTC.

This clonotype was seen only a few times. This chain connects TRBV6-4 to TRBJ1-2, with 9 positions matching TRBD1. Germline assignment: CDR1 MRHNA and CDR2 SNTAGT. The V segment lost 6 bases and the J segment 2 bases; nucleotides outside the gene matches: 10. CDR3 size: 16 residues. The CDR3 loop reads CASRGVTGGANYGYTF. CDR3 sequence (DNA): TGTGCCAGCAGGGGCGTTACAGGGGGCGCGAACTATGGCTACACCTTC.

V and J are TRBV7-3 and TRBJ2-5; tentative D call: TRBD1 (6 bases). The CDR3 consists of 16 residues. Germline V gene sequence: CDR1 SGHTA, CDR2 FQGTGA. V dropped 5 bases and J dropped 5 bases, with 21 bases sitting between them. The CDR3 loop is CASSPNPLGARETQYF. CDR3 in DNA: TGTGCCAGCAGCCCTAACCCCCTGGGGGCGCGGGAGACCCAGTACTTC.

The table lists this clonotype with many counts. This chain uses TRBV12-3 or TRBV12-4 with TRBJ1-1, with TRBD1 matching 8 bases. The CDR3 totals 16 residues. Losses at the gene ends were 3 bases for V and 1 base for J; bases not matched to a gene: 7. CDR3 coding DNA: TGTGCCAGCAGTTTTGGCCGCGGGACAGGGAACACTGAAGCTTTCTTT. Protein sequence: CASSFGRGTGNTEAFF.

This clonotype was counted ten times or more. The rearrangement uses TRBV28 and TRBJ1-5; no firm D call. Per the germline V gene, CDR1 is MDHEN and CDR2 is SYDVKM. The CDR3 sequence is 16 residues long. V was cut by 1 base and J by 1 base, with 11 bases left in between. CDR3 residues: CASSLYPVVSNQPQHF. The CDR3 DNA sequence: TGTGCCAGCAGTTTATACCCAGTTGTGAGCAATCAGCCCCAGCATTTT.

This clonotype was picked up one time. This rearrangement joins TRBV20-1 to TRBJ2-5, with D tentatively TRBD2 (5 bases). CDR1 is DFQATT and CDR2 is SNEGSKA in the germline V gene (reference sequence). Deletions cut 3 bases from V and 1 base from J, with 12 bases between. The CDR3 is 14 residues long. Here the CDR3 DNA reads TGCAGTGCTAGGGTCCGGGGTGCCCAAGAGACCCAGTACTTC. Protein sequence: CSARVRGAQETQYF.

This rearrangement joins TRBV20-1 to TRBJ1-6; D is undetermined. Trimming removed 3 bases at V and 8 bases at J, with 14 bases between. Germline values: CDR1 DFQATT, CDR2 SNEGSKA (reference sequence). The CDR3 contains 14 residues. In DNA form, the CDR3 reads TGCAGTGCTAGTAGGGCAGGAACCTATTCACCCCTCCACTTT. Protein: CSASRAGTYSPLHF.

This clonotype was recorded many times. V usage is TRBV12-3 or TRBV12-4 and J usage is TRBJ2-5, with 10 positions matching TRBD1. This CDR3 is 16 amino acids long. Trimming cost V 5 bases and J 3 bases; bases outside gene matches: 9. The CDR3 loop reads CASSPYSGQGEETQYF. The CDR3 DNA sequence: TGTGCCAGCAGTCCCTATTCCGGACAGGGGGAAGAGACCCAGTACTTC.

This clonotype was detected ten times or more. The rearrangement joins TRBV18 to TRBJ2-7; D is possibly TRBD1 (7 bases). The length of the CDR3 is 16 residues. The V gene's germline CDR1 is KGHSH and CDR2 LQKENI. V lost 3 bases, J lost 4 bases, and 19 bases lay in between. Written as DNA, the CDR3 is TGTGCCAGCTCACCCAGACAGCCCAGGGGGGTGTACGAGCAGTACTTC. It codes for CASSPRQPRGVYEQYF.

This clonotype was seen many times. This chain links TRBV6-1 with TRBJ2-7; 11 bases align to TRBD1. The CDR3 extends over 15 amino acids. V lost 7 bases to trimming and J lost 2 bases; unmatched junction nucleotides: 7. Germline assignment: CDR1 MNHNS and CDR2 SASEGT. The CDR3 nucleotides read TGTGCCAGCAATGAGCCGGGACAGGGGGCCTACGAGCAGTACTTC. Protein sequence: CASNEPGQGAYEQYF.

This clonotype was seen repeatedly, ten times or more. This sequence joins TRBV2 and TRBJ2-7; a weak D match, TRBD1 (6 bases). This CDR3 has 15 amino acids. Germline values: CDR1 SNHLY, CDR2 FYNNEI. V lost 6 bases and J 0 bases, leaving 15 bases between the germline ends. The CDR3 region is CASRIRDKLSYEQYF. CDR3 sequence (DNA): TGTGCCAGCAGGATCCGGGACAAGCTCTCCTACGAGCAGTACTTC. Full variable domain (outside the CDR3, taken from reference TRBV2 and TRBJ2-7): EPEVTQTPSHQVTQMGQEVILRCVPISNHLYFYWYRQILGQKVEFLVSFYNNEISEKSEIFDDQFSVERPDGSNFTLKIRSTKLEDSAMYFCASRIRDKLSYEQYFGPGTRLTVT.

This clonotype was observed at least ten times. This sequence joins TRBV12-3 or TRBV12-4 and TRBJ1-3; D is possibly TRBD1 (6 bases). The V gene lost 2 bases and the J gene lost 0 bases, with 17 bases spanning the gap. This CDR3 has 18 residues. The chain's CDR3 is CASSLRGVGRSSGNTIYF. CDR3 DNA: TGTGCCAGCAGTTTAAGGGGGGTGGGGAGGAGCTCTGGAAACACCATATATTTT.

This clonotype came up many times. The chain joins TRBV28 to TRBJ1-2; no firm D call. The V end lost 4 bases, the J end lost 8 bases, and 8 bases lay between the germline ends. Germline CDR1 is MDHEN and CDR2 is SYDVKM. This CDR3 is built from 11 residues. This CDR3 reads CASSSTGGYTF. The CDR3 DNA reads as TGTGCCAGCAGTTCGACCGGGGGCTACACCTTC.

This clonotype was seen at least ten times. This chain connects TRBV4-2 to TRBJ2-7; D gene ambiguous. The CDR3 sequence is 16 residues long. The germline V gene has CDR1 LGHNA and CDR2 YNFKEQ. Trimming cost V 0 bases and J 3 bases, with 15 bases left between them. CDR3 nucleotide sequence: TGTGCCAGCAGCCAAGAAAAGAAGGGCAGCCACTACGAGCAGTACTTC. It encodes CASSQEKKGSHYEQYF.

This clonotype was seen many times. This sequence joins TRBV28 and TRBJ2-7; 7 bases align to TRBD1. The germline gives CDR1 MDHEN, CDR2 SYDVKM. The CDR3 has 16 amino acids. After removal of 3 bases from V and 6 bases from J, the junction contained 14 bases not matched to a gene. CDR3 sequence (DNA): TGTGCCAGCAGTTTTCGCCTACCAGGGGGAAGAGGCGAGCAGTACTTC. This codes for CASSFRLPGGRGEQYF.

The rearrangement links TRBV2 to TRBJ2-5; unclear D gene. The germline V gene encodes CDR1 SNHLY and CDR2 FYNNEI. The CDR3 has 14 amino acids. Trimming cost V 1 base and J 5 bases, with 11 bases left between them. The CDR3 loop is CASSEGSVLETQYF. The CDR3 coding sequence is TGTGCCAGCAGTGAAGGGTCGGTTCTGGAGACCCAGTACTTC.